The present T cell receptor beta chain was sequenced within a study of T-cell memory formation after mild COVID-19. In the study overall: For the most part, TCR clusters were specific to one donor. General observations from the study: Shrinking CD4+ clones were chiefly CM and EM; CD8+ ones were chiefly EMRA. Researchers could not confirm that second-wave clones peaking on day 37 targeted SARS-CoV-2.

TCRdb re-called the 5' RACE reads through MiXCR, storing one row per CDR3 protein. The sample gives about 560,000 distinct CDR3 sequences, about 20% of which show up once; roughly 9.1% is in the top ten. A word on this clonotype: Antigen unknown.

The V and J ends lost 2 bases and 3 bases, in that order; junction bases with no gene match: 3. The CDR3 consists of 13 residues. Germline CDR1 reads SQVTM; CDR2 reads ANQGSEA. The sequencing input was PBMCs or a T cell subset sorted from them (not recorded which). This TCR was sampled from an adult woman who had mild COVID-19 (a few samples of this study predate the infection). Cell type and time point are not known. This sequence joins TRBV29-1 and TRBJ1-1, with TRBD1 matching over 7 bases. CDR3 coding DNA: TGCAGCGTTGAAATTGGACAGGACACTGAAGCTTTCTTT. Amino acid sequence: CSVEIGQDTEAFF.